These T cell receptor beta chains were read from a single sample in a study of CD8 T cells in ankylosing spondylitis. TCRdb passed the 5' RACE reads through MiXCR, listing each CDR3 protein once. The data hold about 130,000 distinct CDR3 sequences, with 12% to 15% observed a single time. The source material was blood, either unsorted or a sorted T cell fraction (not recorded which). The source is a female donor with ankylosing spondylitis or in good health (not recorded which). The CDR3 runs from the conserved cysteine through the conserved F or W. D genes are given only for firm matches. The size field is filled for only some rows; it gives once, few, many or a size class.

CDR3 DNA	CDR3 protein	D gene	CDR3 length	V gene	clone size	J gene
TGTGCCAGCAGGACGACTAGCACCTACGAGCAGTACTTC	CASRTTSTYEQYF	TRBD2	13	TRBV12-3/TRBV12-4	many	TRBJ2-7
TGTGCCAGCAGCCCTGGGGGGGGCTCTGGCTATGGCTACACCTTC	CASSPGGGSGYGYTF	.	15	TRBV4-2	.	TRBJ1-2
TGTGCCAGCACGGTGACAGATACGCAGTATTTT	CASTVTDTQYF	.	11	TRBV21-1	many	TRBJ2-3
TGCGCCAGCAGCTTGGTACCCGGGACAGGCACAGATACGCAGTATTTT	CASSLVPGTGTDTQYF	TRBD1	16	TRBV5-1	.	TRBJ2-3
TGTGCCAGCAGAAGGGGACTAGCGGGATCAGAGACCCAGTACTTC	CASRRGLAGSETQYF	TRBD2	15	TRBV2	few	TRBJ2-5
TGCAGTGCCAGAATCCCCGGGACAGGTTACGAGCAGTACTTC	CSARIPGTGYEQYF	TRBD1	14	TRBV20-1	few	TRBJ2-7
TGTGCCAGCAGTCCCCGGACAGGACTCTCCTACGAGCAGTACTTC	CASSPRTGLSYEQYF	TRBD1	15	TRBV12-3/TRBV12-4	few	TRBJ2-7
TGTGCCAGCAGCTTAGGGAGAGTACCAAAGCAGTTCTTC	CASSLGRVPKQFF	.	13	TRBV7-8	many	TRBJ2-1
TGTGCCAGCAACGCCGGGGCGGGACTAGCGCCCGGGTCCAATGAGCAGTTCTTC	CASNAGAGLAPGSNEQFF	TRBD2	18	TRBV9	.	TRBJ2-1
TGTGCCAGCAGTTACGGGGCAAACACCGGGGAGCTGTTTTTT	CASSYGANTGELFF	.	14	TRBV6-2/TRBV6-3	.	TRBJ2-2
TGCGCCAGCAGCCCGGAGGGGAATTCACCCCTCCACTTT	CASSPEGNSPLHF	.	13	TRBV5-1	few	TRBJ1-6
TGTGCCAGCAGCTCCGGGACTAGCGGTGGGGAGACCCAGTACTTC	CASSSGTSGGETQYF	TRBD2	15	TRBV7-9	few	TRBJ2-5
TGTGCCAGCAGCCTGGTAACCGGGCCAGATACGCAGTATTTT	CASSLVTGPDTQYF	.	14	TRBV12-3/TRBV12-4	many	TRBJ2-3
TGTGCCAGCAGTTACTTGACAGGTTGGGAGGAAGAGACCCAGTACTTC	CASSYLTGWEEETQYF	.	16	TRBV6-5	.	TRBJ2-5
TGTGCCATCACCCCGGACAGGGGGCGTTACAATGAGCAGTTCTTC	CAITPDRGRYNEQFF	TRBD1	15	TRBV10-3	many	TRBJ2-1
TGCGCCAGCAGCATCCCGGGGAAACAAGAGACCCAGTACTTC	CASSIPGKQETQYF	.	14	TRBV5-1	many	TRBJ2-5
TGTGCCAGCAGTCGTAGGGATGAAAAACTGTTTTTT	CASSRRDEKLFF	.	12	TRBV6-5	.	TRBJ1-4
TGCAGTGCTAGAGGACTAGCGGGAGACGAGCAGTACTTC	CSARGLAGDEQYF	TRBD2	13	TRBV20-1	many	TRBJ2-7
TGTGCCAGCAGCGAGGACGACTCAGCATACTACGAGCAGTACTTC	CASSEDDSAYYEQYF	.	15	TRBV14	few	TRBJ2-7
TGTGCCAGTACCTCAACGGGCCGTGGGAACACTCAGCCCCAGCATTTT	CASTSTGRGNTQPQHF	.	16	TRBV19	.	TRBJ1-5
TGTGCCAGCAGTAACCTAGCGGGGGACTACAATGAGCAGTTCTTC	CASSNLAGDYNEQFF	TRBD2	15	TRBV2	many	TRBJ2-1
TGCAGTGCTAGAGAGAAGCGATATACGCAGTATTTT	CSAREKRYTQYF	.	12	TRBV20-1	many	TRBJ2-3
TGTGCCAGCAGCCAGCCAGACAGGGGCGGTGAGCAGTTCTTC	CASSQPDRGGEQFF	TRBD1	14	TRBV3-1	few	TRBJ2-1
TGCAGTGCTAGAGATCCGGGGACGGGAAACACTGAAGCTTTCTTT	CSARDPGTGNTEAFF	.	15	TRBV20-1	.	TRBJ1-1
TGTGCCAGCAGCTTATACCTAGCGGGAGTTTTTGGCGGGGAGCTGTTTTTT	CASSLYLAGVFGGELFF	TRBD2	17	TRBV7-2	.	TRBJ2-2
TGTGCCAGCAGACTGGGGGACAGGGGCACCGGGGAGCTGTTTTTT	CASRLGDRGTGELFF	TRBD1	15	TRBV12-3/TRBV12-4	few	TRBJ2-2
TGTGCCAGCAGCCCTGCCAGGGATGGCAATCAGCCCCAGCATTTT	CASSPARDGNQPQHF	.	15	TRBV28	few	TRBJ1-5
TGTGCCAGCAGCGCCCAGGGATCCCTCTCCTACAATGAGCAGTTCTTC	CASSAQGSLSYNEQFF	.	16	TRBV9	.	TRBJ2-1
TGTGCCAGCAGCCAAGATCGGACGTCCTACGAGCAGTACTTC	CASSQDRTSYEQYF	.	14	TRBV3-1	many	TRBJ2-7
TGCAGTGCTAACCGTGACAGGGATTCACCCCTCCACTTT	CSANRDRDSPLHF	TRBD1	13	TRBV20-1	many	TRBJ1-6
TGCGCCAGCAGCGCGGACAGCTCCTACAATGAGCAGTTCTTC	CASSADSSYNEQFF	.	14	TRBV5-1	.	TRBJ2-1
TGTGCCAGCAGCGTTCTCTTGACTGGGTGGAGAAAACTGTTTTTT	CASSVLLTGWRKLFF	.	15	TRBV12-3/TRBV12-4	.	TRBJ1-4
TGTGCCTCACAGGGGACCATCCCAGATACGCAGTATTTT	CASQGTIPDTQYF	TRBD1	13	TRBV5-5	few	TRBJ2-3
TGTGCCAGCTGTTTAAGAGTTACTTTCAGGACGCCGTACCAAGAGACCCAGTACTTC	CASCLRVTFRTPYQETQYF	.	19	TRBV2	.	TRBJ2-5
TGCAGTGTACCTAGCGGCCAAGAGACCCAGTACTTC	CSVPSGQETQYF	TRBD2	12	TRBV20-1	few	TRBJ2-5
TGTGCCAGCAGCTTGGAGACCCGAAGCTCTGGAAACACCATATATTTT	CASSLETRSSGNTIYF	.	16	TRBV5-6	.	TRBJ1-3
TGCAGTGCTAGAGATCGCCTTGGGGGGGACTATGGCTACACCTTC	CSARDRLGGDYGYTF	.	15	TRBV20-1	many	TRBJ1-2
TGTGCCAGCAGTTACTCGGGCGGGGGCTCCTACGAGCAGTACTTC	CASSYSGGGSYEQYF	TRBD2	15	TRBV6-5	few	TRBJ2-7
TGCGCCAGCAGCTTGGCCTATCAGCTCCACCCCCACTACGAGCAGTACTTC	CASSLAYQLHPHYEQYF	.	17	TRBV5-1	many	TRBJ2-7
TGTGCCAGCAGCTCCTCGGACTCAAGACAGCCCCAGCATTTT	CASSSSDSRQPQHF	.	14	TRBV5-5	few	TRBJ1-5
TGCAGTGCTAGAGAAGATCTAGCGAGCACAGATACGCAGTATTTT	CSAREDLASTDTQYF	.	15	TRBV20-1	many	TRBJ2-3
TGTGCCAGCAGCGTAGGGGGAAACAGTGTGAATGAGCAGTTCTTC	CASSVGGNSVNEQFF	.	15	TRBV7-2	.	TRBJ2-1
TGTGCCAGCAGTGAAGTAGGGTCAGGGAACGCTTTCTTT	CASSEVGSGNAFF	.	13	TRBV25-1	few	TRBJ1-1
TGTGCCAGCACCTCTAGCGGGAGTAGAGAGACCCAGTACTTC	CASTSSGSRETQYF	TRBD2	14	TRBV6-1	.	TRBJ2-5
TGTGCCAGCAGTCAAGAACAGGGACTATACTATGGCTACACCTTC	CASSQEQGLYYGYTF	.	15	TRBV12-3/TRBV12-4	few	TRBJ1-2
TGTGCCAGCAGCCCGGAGACCCCTAATGAAAAACTGTTTTTT	CASSPETPNEKLFF	.	14	TRBV21-1	few	TRBJ1-4
TGTGCCAGCAGCTTAATCGCGGGACCCTACAATGAGCAGTTCTTC	CASSLIAGPYNEQFF	.	15	TRBV7-3	.	TRBJ2-1
TGTGCCAGCAGCTACCAGAATTACGCGGAGACCCAGTACTTC	CASSYQNYAETQYF	.	14	TRBV6-2/TRBV6-3	many	TRBJ2-5
TGTGCCAGCAGCCCGTCTAGCGGGATGACAGATACGCAGTATTTT	CASSPSSGMTDTQYF	TRBD2	15	TRBV3-1	few	TRBJ2-3
TGTGCCAGCAGTAGGGACTCCCGGCAGTATTTT	CASSRDSRQYF	.	11	TRBV2	.	TRBJ2-3
TGCAGCGTTGAAGTCTGGGCTGGTAACACCGGGGAGCTGTTTTTT	CSVEVWAGNTGELFF	.	15	TRBV29-1	.	TRBJ2-2
TGTGCCAGCAGCCCTGACCAGAGCTCCTACAATGAGCAGTTCTTC	CASSPDQSSYNEQFF	.	15	TRBV7-8	few	TRBJ2-1